Shown below are 7 T cell receptor beta chains from a single sample sequenced in a study of blood T cell repertoires in COVID-19 (TCRdb year 2020). The library was prepared using the immunoSEQ multiplex PCR assay. TCRdb's version of the immuneACCESS table is confined to in-frame rearrangements and falls short of the full clone set. An unresolved V gene accounts for under half of the shortfall where checked; the remainder is of unknown origin. This sample comprises about 220,000 clones, about 80% of them detected only once. 4.8% of the sample is in the top ten clones. Material for sequencing was PBMCs or T cells enriched from blood (not recorded which). These receptors all come from a woman in her forties or fifties who had been exposed to COVID-19.

The chain carries TRBV11-2 and TRBJ2-7, with TRBD1 as a possible D gene (5 bases). V was cut by 0 bases and J by 2 bases, with 14 bases left in between. Germline V gene lookup returns CDR1 SGHAT and CDR2 FQNNGV. The CDR3 consists of 16 residues. CDR3 protein: CASSLDPGFGAYEQYF. The CDR3 DNA reads TGTGCCAGCAGCTTAGATCCAGGGTTCGGCGCCTACGAGCAGTACTTC.

The chain recombines TRBV27 with TRBJ2-7; TRBD1 matches 9 bases. The V gene's germline CDR1 is MNHEY and CDR2 SMNVEV (reference sequence). After removal of 6 bases from V and 6 bases from J, the junction contained 9 bases not matched to a gene. The CDR3 totals 14 residues. CDR3 sequence: CASRDRGRGGEQYF. In DNA, the CDR3 is TGTGCCAGCAGGGACAGGGGAAGAGGGGGCGAGCAGTACTTC.

This chain joins TRBV5-1 and TRBJ1-6; D may be TRBD1 (6 bases). Trimming removed 4 bases from V and 0 bases from J, with 17 bases in between. Per the germline V gene, CDR1 is SGHRS and CDR2 is YFSETQ. This CDR3 has 18 residues. In DNA form, the CDR3 reads TGCGCCAGCAGCCCCGGAGGGGGGGTCGACTCCTATAATTCACCCCTCCACTTT. Protein product: CASSPGGGVDSYNSPLHF.

The rearrangement uses TRBV4-3 and TRBJ1-1; D unresolved. CDR1 is LGHNA, CDR2 YSLEER, per germline. This CDR3 region has 14 residues. Trimming removed 1 base from V and 1 base from J, with 7 bases in between. The CDR3 is CASSQGIRNTEAFF. In DNA form, the CDR3 reads TGCGCCAGCAGCCAAGGAATCAGGAACACTGAAGCTTTCTTT.

A single count supports this clone. J is TRBJ1-1 and V is TRBV28; D unclear. Germline V gives CDR1 MDHEN, CDR2 SYDVKM. This CDR3 spans 10 amino acids. Trimming pared 10 bases from V and 2 bases from J, leaving 5 bases between. CDR3 sequence reads: CATVNTEAFF. In nucleotides, the CDR3 is TGTGCCACTGTAAACACTGAAGCTTTCTTT.

The chain employs TRBV2 and TRBJ1-1; maybe TRBD1 (6 bases). The CDR3 covers 15 residues. The V end was cut by 3 bases, the J end by 2 bases, with 13 bases between. Looked up from germline, CDR1 is SNHLY and CDR2 is FYNNEI. CDR3 DNA sequence: TGTGCCAGCAGTGACAGGGGCAGGGTCAACACTGAAGCTTTCTTT. Amino acids: CASSDRGRVNTEAFF.

This clone was found a few times. This rearrangement joins TRBV10-3 to TRBJ1-2; D gene unclear. Trimming removed 6 bases at V and 10 bases at J, with 18 bases between. CDR1 and CDR2 (germline): ENHRY, SYGVKD. This CDR3 has 13 amino acids. Here the CDR3 reads CAIRGLAGINYTF. The CDR3 nucleotides read TGTGCCATCAGGGGCCTTGCGGGAATCAACTACACCTTC.